The source of this TCR beta chain is a study of CD8 T cells in ankylosing spondylitis. This clonotype was found a few times. Its antigen is not known. General study findings and limits: The authors reported significant enrichment of disease-linked clones in matched ankylosing spondylitis synovial fluid. Within ankylosing spondylitis blood, a TCR beta motif made up of roughly eight highly homologous variants appeared to be characteristic. Disease-linked clones were CD8+ and relatively rare in peripheral blood.

This CDR3 is 14 amino acids long. V dropped 4 bases and J dropped 6; count of bases not matched to a gene: 6. Per germline, CDR1 MNHEY and CDR2 SMNVEV (reference sequence). Making the TCR beta libraries involved quantitative 5'-RACE with molecular barcodes. MiXCR was run by TCRdb on the 5' RACE reads, yielding one entry per CDR3 protein. In the table there are more than 650,000 distinct CDR3 sequences, 12% of which are singletons. The chain employs TRBV27 and TRBJ2-1; TRBD2 matches at 7 bases. The sample comprised blood, either unsorted or a sorted T cell fraction (not recorded which). This TCR was recovered from a male donor with ankylosing spondylitis. CDR3: CASSYRTSINEQFF. The CDR3 coding sequence is TGTGCCAGCAGTTATAGGACTAGTATCAATGAGCAGTTCTTC.